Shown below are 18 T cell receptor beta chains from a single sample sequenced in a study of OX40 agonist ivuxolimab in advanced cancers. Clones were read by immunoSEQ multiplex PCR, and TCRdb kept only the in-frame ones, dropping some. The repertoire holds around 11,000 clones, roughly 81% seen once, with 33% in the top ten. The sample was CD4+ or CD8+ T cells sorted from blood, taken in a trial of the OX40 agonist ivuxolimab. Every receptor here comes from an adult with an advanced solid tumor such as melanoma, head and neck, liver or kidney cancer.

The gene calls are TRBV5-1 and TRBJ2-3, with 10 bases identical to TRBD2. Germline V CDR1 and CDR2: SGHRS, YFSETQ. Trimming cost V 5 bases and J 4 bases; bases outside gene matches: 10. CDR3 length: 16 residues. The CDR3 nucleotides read TGCGCCAGCAGGCCGGCTAGCGGGGGAGACTCAGATACGCAGTATTTT. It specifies CASRPASGGDSDTQYF. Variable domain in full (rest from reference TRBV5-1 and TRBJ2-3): KAGVTQTPRYLIKTRGQQVTLSCSPISGHRSVSWYQQTPGQGLQFLFEYFSETQRNKGNFPGRFSGRQFSNSRSEMNVSTLELGDSALYLCASRPASGGDSDTQYFGPGTRLTVL.

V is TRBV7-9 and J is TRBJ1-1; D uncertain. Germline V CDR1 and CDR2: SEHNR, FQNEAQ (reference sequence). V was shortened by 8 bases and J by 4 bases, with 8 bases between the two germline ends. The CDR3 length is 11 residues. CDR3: CASGETTEAFF. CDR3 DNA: TGTGCCAGCGGTGAAACCACTGAAGCTTTCTTT.

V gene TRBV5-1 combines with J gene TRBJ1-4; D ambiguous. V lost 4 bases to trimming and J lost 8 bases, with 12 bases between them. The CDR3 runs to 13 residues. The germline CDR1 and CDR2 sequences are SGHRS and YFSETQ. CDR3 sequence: CASSTGIREKLFF. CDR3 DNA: TGCGCCAGCAGCACCGGGATCCGAGAAAAACTGTTTTTT.

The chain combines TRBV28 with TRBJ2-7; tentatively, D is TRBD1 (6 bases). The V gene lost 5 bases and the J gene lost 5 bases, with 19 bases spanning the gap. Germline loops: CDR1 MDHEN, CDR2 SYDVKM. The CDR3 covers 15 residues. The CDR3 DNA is TGTGCCAGCAGTCCCCTGGGTGAGGGGGTCAACGAGCAGTACTTC. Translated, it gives CASSPLGEGVNEQYF.

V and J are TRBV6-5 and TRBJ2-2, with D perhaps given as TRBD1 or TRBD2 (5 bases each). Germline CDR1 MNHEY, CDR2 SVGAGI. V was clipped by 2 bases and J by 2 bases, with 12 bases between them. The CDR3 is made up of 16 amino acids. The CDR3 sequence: CASSYERTRNTGELFF. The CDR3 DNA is TGTGCCAGCAGTTACGAGCGGACAAGAAACACCGGGGAGCTGTTTTTT.

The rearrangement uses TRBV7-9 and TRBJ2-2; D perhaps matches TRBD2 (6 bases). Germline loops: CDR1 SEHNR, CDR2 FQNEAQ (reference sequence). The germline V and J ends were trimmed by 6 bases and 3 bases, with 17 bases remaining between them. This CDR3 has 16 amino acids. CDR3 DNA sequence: TGTGCCAGCAGGGAGGGCAGGGAAGTGGACACCGGGGAGCTGTTTTTT. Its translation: CASREGREVDTGELFF.

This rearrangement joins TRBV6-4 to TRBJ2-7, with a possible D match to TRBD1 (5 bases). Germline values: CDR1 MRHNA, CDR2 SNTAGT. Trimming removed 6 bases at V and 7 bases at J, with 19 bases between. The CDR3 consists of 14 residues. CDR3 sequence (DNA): TGTGCCAGCAGCCCTTCCCTAGGGGCAGGAGAGCAGTACTTC. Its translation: CASSPSLGAGEQYF.

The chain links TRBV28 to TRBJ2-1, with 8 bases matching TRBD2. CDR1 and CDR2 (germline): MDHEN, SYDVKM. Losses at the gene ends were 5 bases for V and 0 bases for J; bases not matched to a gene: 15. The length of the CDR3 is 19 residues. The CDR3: CASSGHSGMPLSSYNEQFF. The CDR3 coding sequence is TGTGCCAGCAGTGGCCATAGCGGGATGCCCTTGAGCTCCTACAATGAGCAGTTCTTC.

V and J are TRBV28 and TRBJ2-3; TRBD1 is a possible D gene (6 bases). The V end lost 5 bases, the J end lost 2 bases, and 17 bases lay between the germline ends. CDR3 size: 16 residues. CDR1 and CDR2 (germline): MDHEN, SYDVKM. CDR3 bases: TGTGCCAGCAGTCGAGGGACACCCGACAACACAGATACGCAGTATTTT. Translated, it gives CASSRGTPDNTDTQYF.

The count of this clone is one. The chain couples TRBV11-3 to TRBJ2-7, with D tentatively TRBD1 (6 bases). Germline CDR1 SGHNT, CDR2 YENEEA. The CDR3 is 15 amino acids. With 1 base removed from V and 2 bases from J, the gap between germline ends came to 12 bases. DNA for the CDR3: TGTGCCAGCAGCTTAGGGTTTGGGACAACCTACGAGCAGTACTTC. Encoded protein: CASSLGFGTTYEQYF.

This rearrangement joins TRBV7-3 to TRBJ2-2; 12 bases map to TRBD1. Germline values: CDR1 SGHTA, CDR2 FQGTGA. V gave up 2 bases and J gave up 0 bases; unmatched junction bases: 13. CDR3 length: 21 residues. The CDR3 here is CASSLRPRGQGADSNTGELFF. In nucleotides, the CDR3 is TGTGCCAGCAGCTTACGGCCCAGGGGACAGGGGGCCGACTCGAACACCGGGGAGCTGTTTTTT.

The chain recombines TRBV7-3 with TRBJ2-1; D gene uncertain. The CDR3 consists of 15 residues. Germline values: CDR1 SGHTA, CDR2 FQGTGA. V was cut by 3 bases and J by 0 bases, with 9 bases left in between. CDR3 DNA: TGTGCCAGCAGCTTTATACCGAGCTCCTACAATGAGCAGTTCTTC. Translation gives CASSFIPSSYNEQFF.

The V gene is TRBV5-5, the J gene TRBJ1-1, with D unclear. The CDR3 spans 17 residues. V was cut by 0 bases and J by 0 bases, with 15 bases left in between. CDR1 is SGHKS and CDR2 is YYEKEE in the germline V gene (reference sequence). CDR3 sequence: CASSLDGRGNMNTEAFF. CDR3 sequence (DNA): TGTGCCAGCAGCTTGGACGGACGCGGAAACATGAACACTGAAGCTTTCTTT.

CDR3 sequence: CAWKPQGVFEKLFF. As DNA, the CDR3 is TGTGCCTGGAAGCCACAGGGGGTCTTTGAAAAACTGTTTTTT. This chain links TRBV30 with TRBJ1-4, with 8 bases lining up with TRBD1. In germline, CDR1 is GTSNPN, CDR2 SVGIG (reference sequence). CDR3 length: 14 residues. Trimming cost V 4 bases and J 7 bases; bases outside gene matches: 8.

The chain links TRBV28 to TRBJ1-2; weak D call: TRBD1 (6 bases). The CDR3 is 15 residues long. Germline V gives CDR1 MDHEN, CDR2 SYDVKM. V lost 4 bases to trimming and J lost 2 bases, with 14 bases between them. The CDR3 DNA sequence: TGTGCCAGCAGTTCGCTCGGACAGACGAACTATGGCTACACCTTC. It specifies CASSSLGQTNYGYTF.

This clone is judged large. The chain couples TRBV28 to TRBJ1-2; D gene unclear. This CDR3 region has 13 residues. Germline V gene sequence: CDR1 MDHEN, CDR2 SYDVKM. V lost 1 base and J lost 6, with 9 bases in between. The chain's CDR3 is CASSLFPGDGYTF. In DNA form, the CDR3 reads TGTGCCAGCAGTTTATTCCCAGGCGATGGCTACACCTTC.

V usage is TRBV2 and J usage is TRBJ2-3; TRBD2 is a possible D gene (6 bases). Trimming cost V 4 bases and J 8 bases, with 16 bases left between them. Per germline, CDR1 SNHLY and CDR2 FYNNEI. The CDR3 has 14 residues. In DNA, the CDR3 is TGTGCCAGCAGTGCAACGGAGGGGCGAGGTACGCAGTATTTT. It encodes CASSATEGRGTQYF. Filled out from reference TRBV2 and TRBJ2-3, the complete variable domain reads EPEVTQTPSHQVTQMGQEVILRCVPISNHLYFYWYRQILGQKVEFLVSFYNNEISEKSEIFDDQFSVERPDGSNFTLKIRSTKLEDSAMYFCASSATEGRGTQYFGPGTRLTVL.

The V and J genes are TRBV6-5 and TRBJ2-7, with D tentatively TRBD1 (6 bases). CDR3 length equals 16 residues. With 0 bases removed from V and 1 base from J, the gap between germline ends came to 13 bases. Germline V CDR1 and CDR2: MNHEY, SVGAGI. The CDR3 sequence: CASSYSAGERSYEQYF. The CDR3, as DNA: TGTGCCAGCAGTTACTCAGCAGGGGAGAGGTCCTACGAGCAGTACTTC.